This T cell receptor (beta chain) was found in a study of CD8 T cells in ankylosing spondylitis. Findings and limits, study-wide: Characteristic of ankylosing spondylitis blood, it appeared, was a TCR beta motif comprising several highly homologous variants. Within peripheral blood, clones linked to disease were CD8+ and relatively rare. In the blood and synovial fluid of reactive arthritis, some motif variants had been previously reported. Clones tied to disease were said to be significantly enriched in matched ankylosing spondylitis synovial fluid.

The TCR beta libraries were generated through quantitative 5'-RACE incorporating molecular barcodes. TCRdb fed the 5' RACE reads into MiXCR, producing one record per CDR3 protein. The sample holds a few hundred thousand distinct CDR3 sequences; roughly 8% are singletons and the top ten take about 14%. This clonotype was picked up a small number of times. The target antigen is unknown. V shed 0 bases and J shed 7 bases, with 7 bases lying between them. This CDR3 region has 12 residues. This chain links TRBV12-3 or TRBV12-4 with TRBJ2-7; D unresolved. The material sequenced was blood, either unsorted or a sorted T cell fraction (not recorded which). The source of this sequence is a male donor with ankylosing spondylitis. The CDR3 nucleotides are TGTGCCAGCAGTTTAGCCCAAGGGGAGCAGTACTTC. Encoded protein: CASSLAQGEQYF.